This T cell receptor beta chain derives from a study of cytomegalovirus exposure and HLA in healthy donors. Study background: Falling in the Caucasian-associated ancestry cluster were 81% of 300 to 500 genotyped donors.

The primer mix had 60 Vbeta and 13 Jbeta primers. The table came from immunoSEQ multiplex PCR; TCRdb's copy has only in-frame clones and leaves some out. The repertoire holds 99,000 or so clones, with 75% to 85% as singletons. To note about this clone: Its specificity is not known.

Broader study findings: It was confirmed in vitro that a few of the CMV-associated chains were specific for CMV antigens. Rarity held for most TCR sequences, but there were some public TCRs that occurred in many donors. One cluster of highly shared sequence variants probably arose as a sequencing artifact.

Losses at the gene ends were 9 bases for V and 1 base for J; bases not matched to a gene: 13. CDR1 and CDR2 (germline): LNHDA, SQIVND (reference sequence). This CDR3 region has 16 residues. The specimen was PBMCs. The receptor was isolated from a male donor in good health and CMV-seropositive. This chain links TRBV19 with TRBJ2-7; 9 bases are shared with TRBD1. The CDR3 here is CASSRAGTGTSYEQYF. The CDR3 bases are TGTGCCAGCAGTCGGGCCGGGACAGGGACTTCCTACGAGCAGTACTTC.